This TCR beta chain was recorded in a study of CD8+ T cells in alopecia areata. General study points: An increase in clonality over normal scalp was evident in lesional scalp, especially alopecia totalis/universalis. Scalp data also include sequences from resident alphabeta T cells of normal skin.

Isolated RNA was reverse transcribed into cDNA used as the sequencing template. Here immunoSEQ multiplex PCR was the method, and the copy in TCRdb shows in-frame clones only, minus some. The table includes roughly 60,000 clones, roughly 46% detected once. V was clipped by 1 base and J by 5 bases, with 4 bases between them. Germline values: CDR1 SEHNR, CDR2 FQNEAQ (reference sequence). The CDR3 contains 12 residues. This clone was seen a few times. The antigen is unknown. Sampling of alopecia areata patients yielded lesional scalp punch biopsies as well as peripheral blood. CD4+ and CD8+ T cells were sorted from PBMCs stained for CD3, CD4 and CD8.

The receptor's source is a human donor with alopecia areata. The sequencing input was NKG2D-low CD8+ T cells sorted from blood. This chain links TRBV7-9 with TRBJ2-3, with D uncertain. The CDR3 loop reads CASSLEGDTQYF. For the CDR3, the DNA is TGTGCCAGCAGCTTAGAAGGAGATACGCAGTATTTT.